The clone carrying this T cell receptor beta chain was seen only a few times. A read error may account for a junction end that differs from germline. The CDR3 consists of 11 residues. CDR1 is SQVTM and CDR2 is ANQGSEA in the germline V gene. The sample is drawn from a study of blood T cell repertoires in COVID-19. The wider study: Nucleic acid was either cDNA or gDNA, and it came from T cells, B-cell-depleted T cells, or PBMCs.

Per the authors' pipeline: Amplification from reference gene primers served as the basis for estimated nucleated cell counts. Here immunoSEQ multiplex PCR was the method, and the copy in TCRdb shows in-frame clones only, minus some. V and J calls and clone size follow that table, whereas D and trimming were derived from the DNA. In the table there are 90,000 to 150,000 clones, around 80% of which are singletons. The sequence was collected from a woman of 80 years or more with acute or convalescent COVID-19. The sequencing sample was made of peripheral blood. The chain uses TRBV29-1 and TRBJ1-1; D unresolved. The CDR3 sequence: CSVVVNSEAFF. The DNA for the CDR3 is TGCAGCGTTGTGGTGAACAGTGAAGCTTTCTTT.